The present T cell receptor beta chain was sequenced within a study of T cell responses to AZD1222 COVID-19 vaccine. Study-wide results and caveats: With dominance at 160-218 and 743-854, vaccine-associated CD4 TCRs spanned spike. Just a handful of AZD1222 recipients were seropositive at baseline. Donors, mostly white British, included more females; clonal diversity was possibly underestimated. Repertoires were sampled only after the peak T cell response.

The assay was immunoSEQ multiplex PCR, and TCRdb's table has in-frame clones only and misses some. This table has roughly 120,000 clones, roughly 88% appearing once. The germline V gene encodes CDR1 SGHTA and CDR2 FQGNSA. CDR3 length: 13 amino acids. V was pared by 2 bases and J by 6 bases, with 8 bases between. This clone was counted a few times. Its cognate antigen is unknown. This TCR was sampled from an adult in good health. Sequencing used peripheral blood, obtained on day 0 of AZD1222 vaccination. The chain uses TRBV7-2 and TRBJ1-5; D remains ambiguous. CDR3: CASSLSAGQPQHF. The CDR3 region has the DNA TGTGCCAGCAGCTTATCAGCAGGTCAGCCCCAGCATTTT.